The present TCR beta chain was sequenced within a study of T cell changes during pregnancy in multiple sclerosis. This CDR3 spans 17 amino acids. The germline gives CDR1 SGHRS, CDR2 YFSETQ. Unmatched junction bases numbered 9, after V lost 1 base and J lost 5 bases. The assay was immunoSEQ multiplex PCR, and TCRdb's table has in-frame clones only and misses some. The sample lists roughly 50,000 clones; approximately 91% were seen once. This TCR was recovered from a female donor in good health, enrolled as a control in a pregnancy study. Material: peripheral blood, obtained after pregnancy. The genes are TRBV5-1 and TRBJ2-2; 9 nucleotides agree with TRBD1. The CDR3 nucleotides are TGCGCCAGCAGCTTGAGCGTAACAGGGGGCTTTACCGGGGAGCTGTTTTTT. This translates into CASSLSVTGGFTGELFF.